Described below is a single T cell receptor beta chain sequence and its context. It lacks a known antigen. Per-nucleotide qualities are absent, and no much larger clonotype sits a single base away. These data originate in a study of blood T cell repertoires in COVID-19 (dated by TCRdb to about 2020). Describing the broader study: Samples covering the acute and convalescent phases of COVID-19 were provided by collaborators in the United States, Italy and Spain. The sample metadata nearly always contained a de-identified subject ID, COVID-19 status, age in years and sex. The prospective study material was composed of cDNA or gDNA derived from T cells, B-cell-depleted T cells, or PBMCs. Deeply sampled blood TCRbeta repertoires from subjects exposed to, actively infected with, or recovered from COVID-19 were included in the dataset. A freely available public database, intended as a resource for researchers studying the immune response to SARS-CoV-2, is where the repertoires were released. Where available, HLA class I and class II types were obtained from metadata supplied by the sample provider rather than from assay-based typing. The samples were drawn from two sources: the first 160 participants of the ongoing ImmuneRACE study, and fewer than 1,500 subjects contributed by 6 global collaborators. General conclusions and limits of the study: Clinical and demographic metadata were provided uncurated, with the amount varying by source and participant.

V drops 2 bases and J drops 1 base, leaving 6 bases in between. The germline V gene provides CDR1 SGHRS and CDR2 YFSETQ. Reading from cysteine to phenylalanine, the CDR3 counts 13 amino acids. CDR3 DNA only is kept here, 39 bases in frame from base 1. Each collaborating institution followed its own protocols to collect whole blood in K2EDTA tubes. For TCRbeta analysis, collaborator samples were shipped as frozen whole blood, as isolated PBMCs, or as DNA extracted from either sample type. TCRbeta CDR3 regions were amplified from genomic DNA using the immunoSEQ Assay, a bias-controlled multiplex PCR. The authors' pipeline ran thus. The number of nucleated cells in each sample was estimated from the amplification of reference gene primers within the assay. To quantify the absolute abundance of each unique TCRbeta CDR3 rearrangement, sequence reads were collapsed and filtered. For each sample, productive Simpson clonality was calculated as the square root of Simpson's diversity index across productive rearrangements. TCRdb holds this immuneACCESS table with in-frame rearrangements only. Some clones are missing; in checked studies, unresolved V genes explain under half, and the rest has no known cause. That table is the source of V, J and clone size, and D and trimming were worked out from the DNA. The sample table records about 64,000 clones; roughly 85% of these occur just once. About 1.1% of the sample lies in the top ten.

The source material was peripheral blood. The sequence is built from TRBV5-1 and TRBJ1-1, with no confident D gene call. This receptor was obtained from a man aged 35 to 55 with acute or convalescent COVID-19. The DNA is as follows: TGCGCCAGCAGCTTACACAGGAACACTGAAGCTTTCTTT. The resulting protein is CASSLHRNTEAFF.